Shown below are 3 T cell receptor beta chains from a single sample sequenced in a study of blood T cell repertoires in COVID-19. The repertoire was sequenced with immunoSEQ multiplex PCR; TCRdb's copy has only in-frame clones and lacks some. Among around 170,000 clones listed, around 83% were seen once. The sequencing sample was made of peripheral blood. The receptor set was obtained from an older man who had recovered from COVID-19.

In this sample, this clone turned up a few times. The V call is TRBV5-1, the J call TRBJ2-1, with 9 nucleotides matching TRBD1. The junction had 5 bases not matched to a gene; V was cut back by 3 bases and J by 1 base. The CDR3 sequence is 16 residues long. CDR1 is SGHRS, CDR2 YFSETQ, per germline. The CDR3, as DNA: TGCGCCAGCAGCTCATCCGGGACAGGGTCCTACAATGAGCAGTTCTTC. It is translated as CASSSSGTGSYNEQFF. The full variable domain, with the rest looked up from reference TRBV5-1 and TRBJ2-1, is KAGVTQTPRYLIKTRGQQVTLSCSPISGHRSVSWYQQTPGQGLQFLFEYFSETQRNKGNFPGRFSGRQFSNSRSEMNVSTLELGDSALYLCASSSSGTGSYNEQFFGPGTRLTVL.

The chain joins TRBV16 to TRBJ2-7; 8 nucleotides line up with TRBD1. Germline V CDR1 and CDR2: KGHSY, FQNENV. CDR3 size: 18 residues. V trimming: 2 bases; J trimming: 2 bases; junction bases outside the gene matches: 14. CDR3 in DNA: TGTGCCAGCAGCCAAGGGGGGTTGAACAGGGGGACCGCCTACGAGCAGTACTTC. Translating it yields CASSQGGLNRGTAYEQYF.

The rearrangement links TRBV2 to TRBJ2-5, with a possible D match to TRBD1 (5 bases). CDR3 length: 15 residues. Germline V gives CDR1 SNHLY, CDR2 FYNNEI. With 2 bases removed from V and 3 bases from J, the gap between germline ends came to 13 bases. CDR3 DNA: TGTGCCAGCAGTGAATTAGTGGGCAGGGAAGAGACCCAGTACTTC. This gives the protein CASSELVGREETQYF.